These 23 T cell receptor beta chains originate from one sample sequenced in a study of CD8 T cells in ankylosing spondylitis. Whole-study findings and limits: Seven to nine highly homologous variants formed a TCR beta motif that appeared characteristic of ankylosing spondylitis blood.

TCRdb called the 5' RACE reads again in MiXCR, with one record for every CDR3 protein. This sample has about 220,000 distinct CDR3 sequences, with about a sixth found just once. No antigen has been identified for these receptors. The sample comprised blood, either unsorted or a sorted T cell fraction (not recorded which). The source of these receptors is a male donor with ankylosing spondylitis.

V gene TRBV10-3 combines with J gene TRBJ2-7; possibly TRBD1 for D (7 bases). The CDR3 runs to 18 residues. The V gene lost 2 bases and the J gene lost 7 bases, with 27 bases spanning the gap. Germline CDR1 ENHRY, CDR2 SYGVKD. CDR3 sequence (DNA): TGTGCCATCAGTGAGCCGAACGCTCGACAGGGACTTATTGGGGAGCAGTACTTC. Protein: CAISEPNARQGLIGEQYF.

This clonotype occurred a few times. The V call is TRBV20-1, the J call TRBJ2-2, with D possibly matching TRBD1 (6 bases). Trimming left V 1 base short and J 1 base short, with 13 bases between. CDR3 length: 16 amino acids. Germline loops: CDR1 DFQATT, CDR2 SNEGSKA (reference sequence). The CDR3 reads CSARVLGDKNTGELFF. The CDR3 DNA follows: TGCAGTGCTAGAGTTTTGGGGGACAAGAACACCGGGGAGCTGTTTTTT.

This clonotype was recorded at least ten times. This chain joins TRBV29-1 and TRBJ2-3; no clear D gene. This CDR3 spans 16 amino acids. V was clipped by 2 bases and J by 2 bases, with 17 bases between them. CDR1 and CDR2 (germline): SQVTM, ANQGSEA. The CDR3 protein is CSVEPDGSPYTDTQYF. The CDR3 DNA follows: TGCAGCGTTGAACCGGACGGAAGCCCCTACACAGATACGCAGTATTTT.

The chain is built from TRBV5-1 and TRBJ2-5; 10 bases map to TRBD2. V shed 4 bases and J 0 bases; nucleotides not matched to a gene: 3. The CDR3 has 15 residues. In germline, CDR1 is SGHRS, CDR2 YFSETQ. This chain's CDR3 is CASSGGTSDQETQYF. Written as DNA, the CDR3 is TGCGCCAGCAGCGGGGGGACTAGCGACCAAGAGACCCAGTACTTC.

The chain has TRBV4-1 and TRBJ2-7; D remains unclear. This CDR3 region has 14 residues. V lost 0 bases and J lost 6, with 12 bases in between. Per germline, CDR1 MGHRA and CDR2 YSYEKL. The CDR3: CASSQEALVGEQYF. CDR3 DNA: TGCGCCAGCAGCCAAGAGGCTTTGGTCGGCGAGCAGTACTTC.

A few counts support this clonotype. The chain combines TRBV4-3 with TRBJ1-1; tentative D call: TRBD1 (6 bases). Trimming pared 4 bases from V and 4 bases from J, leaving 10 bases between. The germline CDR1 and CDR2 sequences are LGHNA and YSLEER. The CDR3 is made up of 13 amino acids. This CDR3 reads CASSPSGATEAFF. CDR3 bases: TGCGCCAGCAGCCCTTCAGGGGCCACTGAAGCTTTCTTT.

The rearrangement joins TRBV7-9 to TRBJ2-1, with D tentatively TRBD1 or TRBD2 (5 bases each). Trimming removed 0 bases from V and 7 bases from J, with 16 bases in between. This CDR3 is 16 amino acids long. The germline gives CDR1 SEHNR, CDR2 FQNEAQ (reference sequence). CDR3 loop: CASSLAGTDFGNEQFF. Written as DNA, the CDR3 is TGTGCCAGCAGCTTAGCCGGGACGGACTTTGGTAATGAGCAGTTCTTC.

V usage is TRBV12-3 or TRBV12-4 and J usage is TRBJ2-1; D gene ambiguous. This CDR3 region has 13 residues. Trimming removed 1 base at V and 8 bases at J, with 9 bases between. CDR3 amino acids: CASSLGGRDEQFF. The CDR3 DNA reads TGTGCCAGCAGTTTAGGTGGCAGAGATGAGCAGTTCTTC.

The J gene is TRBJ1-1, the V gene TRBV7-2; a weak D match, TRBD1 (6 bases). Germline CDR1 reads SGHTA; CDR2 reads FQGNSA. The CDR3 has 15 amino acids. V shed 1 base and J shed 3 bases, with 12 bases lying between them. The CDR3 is CASSLGGGPYTEAFF. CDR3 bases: TGTGCCAGCAGCTTAGGGGGGGGCCCATACACTGAAGCTTTCTTT.

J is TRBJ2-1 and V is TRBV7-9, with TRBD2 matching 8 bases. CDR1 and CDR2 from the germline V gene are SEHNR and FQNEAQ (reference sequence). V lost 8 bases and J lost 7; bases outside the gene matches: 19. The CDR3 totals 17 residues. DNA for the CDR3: TGTGCCAGCGATAATAGCACCCTAGCGGGTAGAAAGAATGAGCAGTTCTTC. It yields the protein CASDNSTLAGRKNEQFF.

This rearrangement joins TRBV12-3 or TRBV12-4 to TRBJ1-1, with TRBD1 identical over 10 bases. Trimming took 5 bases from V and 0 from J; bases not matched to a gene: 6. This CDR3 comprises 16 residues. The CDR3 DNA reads TGTGCCAGCAGTATTCGACAGGGGGCCTTGAACACTGAAGCTTTCTTT. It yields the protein CASSIRQGALNTEAFF.

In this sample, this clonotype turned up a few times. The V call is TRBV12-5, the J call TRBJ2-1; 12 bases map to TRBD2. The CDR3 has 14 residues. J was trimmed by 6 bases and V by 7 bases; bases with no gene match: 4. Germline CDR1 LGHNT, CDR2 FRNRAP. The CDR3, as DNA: TGTGCTAGTGAACTAGCGGGGGGACCCAATGAGCAGTTCTTC. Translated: CASELAGGPNEQFF.

In DNA form, the CDR3 reads TGTGCCAGCAGCTTAGTGGCCCTCTATGGCTACACCTTC. Its translation: CASSLVALYGYTF. The V and J genes are TRBV7-8 and TRBJ1-2; D unclear. Germline V gene data show CDR1 as SGHVS and CDR2 as FQNEAQ. This CDR3 comprises 13 residues. Trimming pared 1 base from V and 4 bases from J, leaving 7 bases between.

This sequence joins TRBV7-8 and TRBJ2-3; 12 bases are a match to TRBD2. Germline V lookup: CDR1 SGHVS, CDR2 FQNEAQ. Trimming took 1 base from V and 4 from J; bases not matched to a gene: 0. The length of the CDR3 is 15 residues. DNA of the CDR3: TGTGCCAGCAGCTTAGGACTAGCGGGAGCAGATACGCAGTATTTT. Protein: CASSLGLAGADTQYF.

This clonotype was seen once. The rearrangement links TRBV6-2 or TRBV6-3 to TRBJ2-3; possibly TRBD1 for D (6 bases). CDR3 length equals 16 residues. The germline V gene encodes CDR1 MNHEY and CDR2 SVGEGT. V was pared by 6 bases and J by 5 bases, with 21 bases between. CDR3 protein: CASSYGDTDRRDTQYF. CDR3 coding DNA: TGTGCCAGCAGCTACGGGGACACTGATCGTCGAGATACGCAGTATTTT.

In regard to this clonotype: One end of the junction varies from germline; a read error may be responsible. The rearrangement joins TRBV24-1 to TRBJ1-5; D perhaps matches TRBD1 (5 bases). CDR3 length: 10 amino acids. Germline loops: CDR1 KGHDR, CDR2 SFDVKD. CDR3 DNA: TGTGCCCCGAGGGTCCGGCCAGGGCTTTTT. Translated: CAPRVRPGLF.

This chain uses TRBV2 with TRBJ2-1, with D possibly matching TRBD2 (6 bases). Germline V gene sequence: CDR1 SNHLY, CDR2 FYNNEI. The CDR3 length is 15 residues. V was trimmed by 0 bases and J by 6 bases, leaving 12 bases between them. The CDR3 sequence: CASSEAPPGGNEQFF. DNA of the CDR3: TGTGCCAGCAGTGAAGCACCCCCCGGGGGCAATGAGCAGTTCTTC.

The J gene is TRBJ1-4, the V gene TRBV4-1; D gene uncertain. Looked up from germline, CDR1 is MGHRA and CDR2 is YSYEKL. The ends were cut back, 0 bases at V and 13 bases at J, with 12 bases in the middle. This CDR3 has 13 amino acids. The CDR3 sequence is CASSQDHLDGLFF. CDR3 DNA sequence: TGCGCCAGCAGCCAAGATCATCTGGATGGACTGTTTTTT.

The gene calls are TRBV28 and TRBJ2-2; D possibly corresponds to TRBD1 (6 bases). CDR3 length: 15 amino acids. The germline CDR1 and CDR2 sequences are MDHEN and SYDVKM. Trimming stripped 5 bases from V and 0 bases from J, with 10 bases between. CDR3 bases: TGTGCCAGCAGTCTAACAGGGTCGAACACCGGGGAGCTGTTTTTT. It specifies CASSLTGSNTGELFF.

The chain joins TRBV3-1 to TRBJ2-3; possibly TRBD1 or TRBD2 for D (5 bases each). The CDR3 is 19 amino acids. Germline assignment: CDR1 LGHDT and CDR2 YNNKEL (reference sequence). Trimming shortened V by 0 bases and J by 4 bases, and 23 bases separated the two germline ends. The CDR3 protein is CASSQDGDTGASWADTQYF. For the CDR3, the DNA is TGTGCCAGCAGCCAAGATGGGGATACCGGGGCTAGCTGGGCAGATACGCAGTATTTT.

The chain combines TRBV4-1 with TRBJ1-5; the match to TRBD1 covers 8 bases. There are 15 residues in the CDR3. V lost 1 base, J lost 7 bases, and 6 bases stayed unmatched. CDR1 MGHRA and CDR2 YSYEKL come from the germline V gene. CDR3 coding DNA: TGCGCCAGCAGCCAAGTCGACAGGGGCGACCAGCCCCAGCATTTT. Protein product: CASSQVDRGDQPQHF.

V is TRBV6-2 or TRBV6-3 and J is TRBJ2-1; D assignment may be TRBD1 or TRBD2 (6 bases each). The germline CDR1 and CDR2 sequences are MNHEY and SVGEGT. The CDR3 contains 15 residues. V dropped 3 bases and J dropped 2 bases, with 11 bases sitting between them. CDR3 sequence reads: CASSYGGGAYNEQFF. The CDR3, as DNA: TGTGCCAGCAGTTATGGAGGGGGTGCCTACAATGAGCAGTTCTTC.

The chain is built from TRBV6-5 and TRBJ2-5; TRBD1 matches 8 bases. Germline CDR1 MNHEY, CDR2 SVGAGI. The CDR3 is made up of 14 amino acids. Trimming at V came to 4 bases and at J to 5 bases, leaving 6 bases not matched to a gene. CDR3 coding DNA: TGTGCCAGCAGTTTACAGGGGGACGGGGAGACCCAGTACTTC. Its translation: CASSLQGDGETQYF.